This T cell receptor beta chain was retrieved from a study of T cell repertoires in cytomegalovirus infection. TCRdb re-derived calls from the reads in MiXCR, one entry per CDR3 protein. The table has about 570,000 distinct CDR3 sequences, almost 40% seen once. In the case of this clonotype: Its antigen remains unknown.

V shed 6 bases and J 2 bases; nucleotides not matched to a gene: 3. Germline CDR1 is LGHNT and CDR2 is FRNRAP. This CDR3 comprises 13 residues. The sequence was collected from a human donor in good health (CMV status not recorded). Some clones in this sample may be carry-over from other donors' samples. Sequenced material: cultured PBMCs, taken from culture after CMV antigen stimulation. The chain carries TRBV12-5 and TRBJ2-7; 8 bases are a match to TRBD2. The CDR3 coding sequence is TGTGCTAGTGGACCGGGACTAGCCTACGAGCAGTACTTC. Protein: CASGPGLAYEQYF.